These T cell receptor beta chains were read from a single sample in a study of CD8 T cells in Susac syndrome. TCRdb recomputed calls from the immunoSEQ multiplex PCR reads with MiXCR, one row per CDR3 protein. The sample has tens of thousands of distinct CDR3 sequences, just over 90% seen once; the top ten hold approximately 0.52%. Sequencing was done on a sample of CD4+ T cells from PBMCs. Receptors were obtained from a human donor with Susac syndrome. The CDR3 runs from the conserved cysteine through the conserved F or W. D genes are given only for firm matches. Size is omitted from some rows. Given values are once, few, many or a class for expanded clones.

clone_size	d_call	v_call	j_call	cdr3_nt	cdr3_aa
once	TRBD1	TRBV10-3	TRBJ1-1	TGTGCCATCAGAGGACAGGCGGCCTTCACTGAAGCTTTCTTT	CAIRGQAAFTEAFF
-	TRBD2	TRBV5-1	TRBJ2-1	TGCGCCAGCAGCCGACCTAGCGGGGGGGCCTACAATGAGCAGTTCTTC	CASSRPSGGAYNEQFF
-	TRBD1	TRBV30	TRBJ1-2	TGTGCCTGGAGTAGGCAGGGGGTCTATGGCTACACCTTC	CAWSRQGVYGYTF
-	-	TRBV5-1	TRBJ1-2	TGCGCCAGCAGCCCCACTTCGGACTCCTCCTATGGCTACACCTTC	CASSPTSDSSYGYTF
-	-	TRBV7-2	TRBJ2-3	TGTGCCAGCAGCTGGAACGCCTTAATAAGTGATACGCAGTATTTT	CASSWNALISDTQYF
-	TRBD2	TRBV6-2/TRBV6-3	TRBJ2-7	TGTGCCAGCAGTTACGGACTAGCGGTATCCTACGAGCAGTACTTC	CASSYGLAVSYEQYF
-	TRBD1	TRBV7-8	TRBJ1-5	TGTGCCAGCAGCCTCGGGGGACAGATTAATCAGCCCCAGCATTTT	CASSLGGQINQPQHF
-	-	TRBV6-5	TRBJ2-1	TGTGCCAGCAGTTTGATCAGGGGTGAGCAGTTCTTC	CASSLIRGEQFF
-	-	TRBV3-1	TRBJ2-5	TGTGCCAGCAGCCATGGCACTCCCCCCACCCGGTTGGGGACCCAGTACTTC	CASSHGTPPTRLGTQYF
-	TRBD2	TRBV7-3	TRBJ2-1	TGTGCCAGCAGCCCGGATGAACATGGGACTAGCGGGAGCAATGAGCAGTTCTTC	CASSPDEHGTSGSNEQFF
-	-	TRBV29-1	TRBJ2-5	TGCAGCGGGGGACGAGAGACCCAGTACTTC	CSGGRETQYF
-	-	TRBV29-1	TRBJ2-1	TGCAGCGTTGAAGAGGGGGCGGATGAGCAGTTCTTC	CSVEEGADEQFF
once	-	TRBV29-1	TRBJ2-1	TGCAGCGTGGCGAGGGGGGTCGTTGAGCAGTTCTTC	CSVARGVVEQFF
-	-	TRBV6-5	TRBJ1-5	TGTGCCAGCAGTATCGGGACATACAATCAGCCCCAGCATTTT	CASSIGTYNQPQHF
-	-	TRBV29-1	TRBJ2-5	TGCAGCGTGACACAGGTCCACGAGACCCAGTACTTC	CSVTQVHETQYF
-	TRBD2	TRBV5-1	TRBJ2-5	TGCGCCAGCAGGAAGCCGGGACTAGCGGGAGGCGAGACCCAGTACTTC	CASRKPGLAGGETQYF
-	-	TRBV6-1	TRBJ2-7	TGTGCCAGCAGTGAAGTCCCGGACGGATACGAGCAGTACTTC	CASSEVPDGYEQYF
-	TRBD1	TRBV5-1	TRBJ1-1	TGCGCCAGCAGCTTCCGCCCGACAGGGGCGAGCACTGAAGCTTTCTTT	CASSFRPTGASTEAFF
few	-	TRBV12-3/TRBV12-4	TRBJ1-3	TGTGCCAGCAACCATAACTCTGGAAACACCATATATTTT	CASNHNSGNTIYF
few	TRBD2	TRBV20-1	TRBJ2-7	TGCAGTGCTCTAAAGGGTTGGGAGGGGGAGCAGTACTTC	CSALKGWEGEQYF
-	-	TRBV7-9	TRBJ1-2	TGTGCCAGCAGCTACTCAGGGGTGAGAGCTGGCTACACCTTC	CASSYSGVRAGYTF
-	-	TRBV5-6	TRBJ2-5	TGTGCCAGCAGCTTTGGACGCGGACGACCCCAAGAGACCCAGTACTTC	CASSFGRGRPQETQYF
-	-	TRBV30	TRBJ1-2	TGTGCCTGGACGGGGACACGGACGAGGAGCCCTACCACGCACCCCTACTACACCTTC	CAWTGTRTRSPTTHPYYTF
-	TRBD1	TRBV29-1	TRBJ2-3	TGCAGCGTGAGGGGGACAGTCAGCACAGATACGCAGTATTTT	CSVRGTVSTDTQYF
-	-	TRBV19	TRBJ2-2	TGTGCCGGTACCGCGCCTAGGCGGTCCGGGGAGCTGTTTTTT	CAGTAPRRSGELFF
-	TRBD1	TRBV7-9	TRBJ1-2	TGTGCCAGCAGCTCGGGACAGGGCGATGGCTACACCTTC	CASSSGQGDGYTF
-	TRBD1	TRBV11-2	TRBJ2-1	TGTGCCAGCAGCTCTAGGGGACAGCTCGACCGATTAGTCTCCTACAATGAGCAGTTCTTC	CASSSRGQLDRLVSYNEQFF
once	-	TRBV5-1	TRBJ2-1	TGCGCCAGCGGACCAGGGTTAGCCAATGAGCAGTTCTTC	CASGPGLANEQFF
-	TRBD2	TRBV7-2	TRBJ2-7	TGTGCCAGCAGCGGGAGGGAGGGCCTGTCTTACGAGCAGTACTTC	CASSGREGLSYEQYF
-	TRBD1	TRBV7-9	TRBJ2-3	TGTGCCAGCAGCTTGGGGGACAGGGGGAGCACAGATACGCAGTATTTT	CASSLGDRGSTDTQYF
-	TRBD1	TRBV7-9	TRBJ2-3	TGTGCCAGCAGCCCTCTCCCCTCGACAGGGGGCGCCGGTACGCAGTATTTT	CASSPLPSTGGAGTQYF
-	-	TRBV19	TRBJ1-5	TGTGCCAGTAGCCTCTACCAACGAGGGAGCAATCAGCCCCAGCATTTT	CASSLYQRGSNQPQHF
-	TRBD2	TRBV6-2/TRBV6-3	TRBJ2-1	TGTGCCAGCAGTGACGTGGCTAGCGGCTCCTACAATGAGCAGTTCTTC	CASSDVASGSYNEQFF
-	-	TRBV6-5	TRBJ1-5	TGTGCCAGCAAGGGTAGGGGTCAGCCCCAGCATTTT	CASKGRGQPQHF
-	-	TRBV12-5	TRBJ1-3	TGTGCTAGTGGTAGAGGACCCCCACCCATATATTTT	CASGRGPPPIYF
-	-	TRBV5-1	TRBJ2-2	TGCGCCAGCAGCTTCTTAGCGGTCCCCGGGGAGCTGTTTTTT	CASSFLAVPGELFF
-	-	TRBV5-6	TRBJ1-2	TGTGCCAGCAGCCCCCGGAGGAGCTATGGCTACACCTTC	CASSPRRSYGYTF
-	TRBD2	TRBV7-2	TRBJ2-7	TGTGTCAGCAGCTTAGGTCAGTGGGGAGCGGGGTCCGAGGAGCAGTACTTC	CVSSLGQWGAGSEEQYF